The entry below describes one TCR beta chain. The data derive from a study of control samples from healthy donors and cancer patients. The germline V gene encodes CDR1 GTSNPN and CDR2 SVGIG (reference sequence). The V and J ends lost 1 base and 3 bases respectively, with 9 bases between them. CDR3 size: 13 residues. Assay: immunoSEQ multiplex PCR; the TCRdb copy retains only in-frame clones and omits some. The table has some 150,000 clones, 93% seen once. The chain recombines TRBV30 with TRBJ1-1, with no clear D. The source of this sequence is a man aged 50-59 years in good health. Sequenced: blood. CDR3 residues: CAWSATGYTEAFF. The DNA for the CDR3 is TGTGCCTGGAGTGCTACCGGGTACACTGAAGCTTTCTTT.